This T cell receptor beta chain was profiled in a study of T-cell reconstitution after alpha-beta-depleted transplantation in children. Germline CDR1 reads DFQATT; CDR2 reads SNEGSKA (reference sequence). The CDR3 covers 16 residues. J was trimmed by 4 bases and V by 0 bases; bases with no gene match: 5. This sample's TCRbeta library carried unique molecular identifier barcodes. In TCRdb, the PCR reads were re-called with MiXCR into one record per CDR3 protein. The table shows 600,000 to 700,000 distinct CDR3 sequences, with around 17% occurring only once. This sequence joins TRBV20-1 and TRBJ2-3, with 12 bases matching TRBD2. Sample: PBMCs from the stem cell graft donor, taken from the stem cell graft. The receptor's source is a human donor who donated a stem cell graft to a child with acute myeloid leukemia. The CDR3 protein is CSARDSSGGASDTQYF. The CDR3 DNA sequence: TGCAGTGCTAGAGACTCTAGCGGGGGGGCATCAGATACGCAGTATTTT.